This TCR beta chain was documented in a study of B cell selection in AIRE deficiency. Study outcomes and limitations: Of fewer than 4,000 shared Treg TCRbeta sequences, 31.6% were healthy-donor-only and approximately 9.7% patient-only. Patient Tconv cells held 25% to 35% of Treg sequences shared by healthy donors.

This clone appeared a few times. What it binds is not known. Regulatory T cells were sorted as CD4+CD25hiCD127low/negative. Per the original methods: Treg pools: about 5.65x10^4 distinct patient, over 80,000 donor TCRbeta sequences. Repertoires were generated with immunoSEQ multiplex PCR, while TCRdb's copy carries only in-frame clones and drops some. V and J calls and clone size are given by that table; D and trimming were obtained from the DNA. Among fewer than 25,000 clones, about 90% were seen once, and the ten largest hold more than 1.2%. The sequenced material came from CD4+CD25+ Tregs sorted from PBMCs. The clonotype was recovered from a human donor in good health.

The CDR3 reads CASSWGTGGSANYGYTF. Here the CDR3 DNA reads TGCGCCAGCAGCTGGGGGACAGGAGGGAGCGCTAACTATGGCTACACCTTC. The chain carries TRBV5-1 and TRBJ1-2, with 8 bases that match TRBD1. The CDR3 runs to 17 residues. Germline V gene data show CDR1 as SGHRS and CDR2 as YFSETQ. The V segment lost 3 bases and the J segment 0 bases; nucleotides outside the gene matches: 10.